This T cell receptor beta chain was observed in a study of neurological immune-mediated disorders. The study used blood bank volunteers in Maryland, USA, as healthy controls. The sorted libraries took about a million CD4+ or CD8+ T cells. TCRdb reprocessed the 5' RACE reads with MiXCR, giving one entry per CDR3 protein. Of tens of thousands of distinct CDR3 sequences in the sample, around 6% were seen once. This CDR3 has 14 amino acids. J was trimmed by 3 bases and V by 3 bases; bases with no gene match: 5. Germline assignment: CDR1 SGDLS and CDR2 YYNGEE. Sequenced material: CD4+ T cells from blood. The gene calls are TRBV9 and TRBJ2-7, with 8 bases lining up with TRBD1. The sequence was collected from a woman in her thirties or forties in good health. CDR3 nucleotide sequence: TGTGCCAGCAGCGCTGGACAGGGAGACTACGAGCAGTACTTC. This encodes CASSAGQGDYEQYF.